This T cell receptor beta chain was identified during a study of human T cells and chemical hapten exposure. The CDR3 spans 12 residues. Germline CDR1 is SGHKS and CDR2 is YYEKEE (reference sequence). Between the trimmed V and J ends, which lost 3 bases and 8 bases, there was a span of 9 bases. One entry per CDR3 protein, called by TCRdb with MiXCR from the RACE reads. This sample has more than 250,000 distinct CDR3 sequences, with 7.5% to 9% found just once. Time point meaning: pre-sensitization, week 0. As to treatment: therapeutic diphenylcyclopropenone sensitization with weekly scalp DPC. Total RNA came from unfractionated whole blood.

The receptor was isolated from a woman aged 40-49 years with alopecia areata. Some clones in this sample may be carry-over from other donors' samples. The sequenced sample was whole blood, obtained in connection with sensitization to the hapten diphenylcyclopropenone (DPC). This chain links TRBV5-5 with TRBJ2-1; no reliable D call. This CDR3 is CASSSSDHEQFF. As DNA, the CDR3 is TGTGCCAGCAGCTCCTCGGATCATGAGCAGTTCTTC.